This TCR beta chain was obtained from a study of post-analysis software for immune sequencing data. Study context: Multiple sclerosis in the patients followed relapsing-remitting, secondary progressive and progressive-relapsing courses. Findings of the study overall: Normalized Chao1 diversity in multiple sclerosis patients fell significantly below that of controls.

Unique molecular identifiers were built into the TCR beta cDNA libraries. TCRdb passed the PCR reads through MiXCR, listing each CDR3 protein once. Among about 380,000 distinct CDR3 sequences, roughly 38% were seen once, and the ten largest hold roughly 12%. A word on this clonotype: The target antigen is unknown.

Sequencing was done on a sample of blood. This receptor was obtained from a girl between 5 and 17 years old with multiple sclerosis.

The CDR3 loop is CASSLGHGEGPYGYTF. The CDR3 DNA follows: TGTGCCAGCAGCTTAGGCCATGGTGAGGGACCTTATGGCTACACCTTC. The V gene is TRBV13, the J gene TRBJ1-2; a possible D gene is TRBD1 (5 bases). V was cut by 0 bases and J by 5 bases, with 16 bases left in between. The germline CDR1 and CDR2 sequences are PRHDT and FYEKMQ (reference sequence). The CDR3 has 16 amino acids.